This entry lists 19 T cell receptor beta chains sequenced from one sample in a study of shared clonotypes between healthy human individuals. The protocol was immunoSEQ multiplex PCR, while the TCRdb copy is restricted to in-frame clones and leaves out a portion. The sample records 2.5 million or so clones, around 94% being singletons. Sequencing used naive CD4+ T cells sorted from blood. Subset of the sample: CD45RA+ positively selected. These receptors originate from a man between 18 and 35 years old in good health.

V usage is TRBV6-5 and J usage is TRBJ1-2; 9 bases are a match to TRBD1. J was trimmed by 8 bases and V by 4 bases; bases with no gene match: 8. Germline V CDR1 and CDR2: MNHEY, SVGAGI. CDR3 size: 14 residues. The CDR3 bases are TGTGCCAGCAGTTTCGCGACAGGGGGTCACGGCTACACCTTC. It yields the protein CASSFATGGHGYTF.

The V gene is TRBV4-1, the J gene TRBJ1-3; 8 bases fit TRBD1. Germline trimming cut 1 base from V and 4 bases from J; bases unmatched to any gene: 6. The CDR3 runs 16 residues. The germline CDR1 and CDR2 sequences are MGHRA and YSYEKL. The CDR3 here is CASSQGQGALGNTIYF. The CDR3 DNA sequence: TGCGCCAGCAGCCAAGGGCAGGGGGCATTGGGAAACACCATATATTTT.

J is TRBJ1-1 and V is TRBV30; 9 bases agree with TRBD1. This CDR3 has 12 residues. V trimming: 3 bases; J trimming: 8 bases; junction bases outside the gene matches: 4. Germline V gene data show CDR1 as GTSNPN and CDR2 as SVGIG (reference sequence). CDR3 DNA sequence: TGTGCCTGGAGCGCTGACAGGGGGGAAGCTTTCTTT. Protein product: CAWSADRGEAFF.

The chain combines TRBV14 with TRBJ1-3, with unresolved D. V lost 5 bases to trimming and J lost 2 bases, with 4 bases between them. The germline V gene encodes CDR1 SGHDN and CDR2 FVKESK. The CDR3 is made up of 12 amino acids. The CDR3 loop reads CASSVTGNTIYF. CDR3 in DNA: TGTGCCAGCAGCGTCACTGGAAACACCATATATTTT.

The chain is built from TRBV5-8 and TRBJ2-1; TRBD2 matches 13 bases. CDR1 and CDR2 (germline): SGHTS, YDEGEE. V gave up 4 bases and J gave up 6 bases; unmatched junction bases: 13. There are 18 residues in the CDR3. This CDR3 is CASSTGTSGKLVGNEQFF. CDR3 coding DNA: TGTGCCAGCAGCACTGGGACTAGCGGGAAGCTCGTCGGCAATGAGCAGTTCTTC.

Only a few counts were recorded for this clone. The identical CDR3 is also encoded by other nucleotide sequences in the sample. In DNA form, the CDR3 reads TGTGCCATCAGTGAGTCTGGCTATGGCTACACCTTC. Residues: CAISESGYGYTF. The genes are TRBV10-3 and TRBJ1-2; D is undetermined. Trimming removed 0 bases from V and 4 bases from J, with 3 bases in between. The CDR3 consists of 12 residues. Germline CDR1 is ENHRY and CDR2 is SYGVKD.

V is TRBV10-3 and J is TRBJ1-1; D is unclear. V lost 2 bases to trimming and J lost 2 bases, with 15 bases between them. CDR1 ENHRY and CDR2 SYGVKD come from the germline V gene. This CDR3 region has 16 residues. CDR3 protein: CAISETGIPENTEAFF. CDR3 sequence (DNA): TGTGCCATCAGTGAGACCGGGATACCTGAAAACACTGAAGCTTTCTTT.

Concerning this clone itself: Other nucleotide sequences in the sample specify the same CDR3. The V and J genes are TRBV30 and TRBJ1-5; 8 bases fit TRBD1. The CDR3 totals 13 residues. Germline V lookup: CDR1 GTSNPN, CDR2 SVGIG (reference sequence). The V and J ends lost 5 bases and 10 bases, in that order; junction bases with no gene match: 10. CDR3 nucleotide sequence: TGTGCCTGGTCGACAGGGGTGGGTCAACCCCAGCATTTT. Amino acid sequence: CAWSTGVGQPQHF.

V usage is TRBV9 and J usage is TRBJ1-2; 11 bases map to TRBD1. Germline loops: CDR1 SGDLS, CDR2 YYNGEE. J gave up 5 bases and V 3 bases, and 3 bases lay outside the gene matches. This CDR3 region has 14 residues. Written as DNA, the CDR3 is TGTGCCAGCAGCGAAGGACAGGGGGCGTATGGCTACACCTTC. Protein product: CASSEGQGAYGYTF.

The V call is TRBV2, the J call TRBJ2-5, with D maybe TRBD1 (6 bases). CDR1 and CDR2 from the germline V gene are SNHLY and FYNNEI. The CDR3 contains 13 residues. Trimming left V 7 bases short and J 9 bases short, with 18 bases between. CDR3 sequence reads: CASKGDVSRAQYF. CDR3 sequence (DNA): TGTGCCAGCAAGGGGGACGTCAGTCGGGCCCAGTACTTC. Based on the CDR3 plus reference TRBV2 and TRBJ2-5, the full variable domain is EPEVTQTPSHQVTQMGQEVILRCVPISNHLYFYWYRQILGQKVEFLVSFYNNEISEKSEIFDDQFSVERPDGSNFTLKIRSTKLEDSAMYFCASKGDVSRAQYFGPGTRLLVL.

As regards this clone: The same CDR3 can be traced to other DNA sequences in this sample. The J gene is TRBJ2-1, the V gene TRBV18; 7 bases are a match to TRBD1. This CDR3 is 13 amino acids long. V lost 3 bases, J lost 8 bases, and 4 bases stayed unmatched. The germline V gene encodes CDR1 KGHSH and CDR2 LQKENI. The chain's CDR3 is CASSPRQGDEQFF. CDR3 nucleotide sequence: TGTGCCAGCTCACCTCGACAGGGAGATGAGCAGTTCTTC.

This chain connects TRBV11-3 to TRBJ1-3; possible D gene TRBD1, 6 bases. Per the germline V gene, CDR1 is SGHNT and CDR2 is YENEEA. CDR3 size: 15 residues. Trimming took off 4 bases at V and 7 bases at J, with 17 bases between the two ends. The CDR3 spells CASSSGTFPGNTIYF. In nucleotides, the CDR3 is TGTGCCAGCAGCTCGGGGACATTCCCGGGGAACACCATATATTTT.

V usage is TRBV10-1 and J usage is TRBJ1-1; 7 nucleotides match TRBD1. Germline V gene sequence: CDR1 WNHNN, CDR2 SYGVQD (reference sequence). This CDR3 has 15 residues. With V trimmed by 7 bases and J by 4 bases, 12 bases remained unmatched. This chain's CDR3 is CASIMDRLGSTEAFF. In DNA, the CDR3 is TGCGCCAGCATCATGGACAGGCTCGGGAGCACTGAAGCTTTCTTT.

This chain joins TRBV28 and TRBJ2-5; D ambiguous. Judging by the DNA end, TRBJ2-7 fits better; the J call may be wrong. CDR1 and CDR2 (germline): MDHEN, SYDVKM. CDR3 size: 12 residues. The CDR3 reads CASSLSAYEQYF. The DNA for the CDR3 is TGTGCCAGCAGTTTATCAGCCTACGAGCAGTACTTC.

In nucleotides, the CDR3 is TGTGCCAGCAGTGTCTTCCAAATCGGCAATGAGCAGTTCTTC. Protein: CASSVFQIGNEQFF. This chain joins TRBV2 and TRBJ2-1; D not resolved. The CDR3 is 14 residues long. The V end was cut by 4 bases, the J end by 6 bases, with 13 bases between. Germline values: CDR1 SNHLY, CDR2 FYNNEI.

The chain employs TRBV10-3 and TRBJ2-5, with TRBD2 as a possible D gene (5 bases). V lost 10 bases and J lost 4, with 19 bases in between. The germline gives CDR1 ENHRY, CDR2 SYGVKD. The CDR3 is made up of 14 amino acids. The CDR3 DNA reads TGTGCCACACTAGGGAGTCTAGCAGGAGAGACCCAGTACTTC. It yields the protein CATLGSLAGETQYF.

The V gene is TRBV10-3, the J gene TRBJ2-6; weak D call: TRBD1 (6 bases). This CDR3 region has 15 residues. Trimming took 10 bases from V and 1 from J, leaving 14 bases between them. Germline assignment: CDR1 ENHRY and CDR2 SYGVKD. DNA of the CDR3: TGTGCCACGAAACAGGGAGAGTCTGGGGCCAACGTCCTGACTTTC. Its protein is CATKQGESGANVLTF.

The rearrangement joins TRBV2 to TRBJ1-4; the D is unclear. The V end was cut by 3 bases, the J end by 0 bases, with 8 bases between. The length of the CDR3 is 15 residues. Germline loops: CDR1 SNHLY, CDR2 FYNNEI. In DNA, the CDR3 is TGTGCCAGCAGTGAGTTCGGTACAACTAATGAAAAACTGTTTTTT. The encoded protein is CASSEFGTTNEKLFF.

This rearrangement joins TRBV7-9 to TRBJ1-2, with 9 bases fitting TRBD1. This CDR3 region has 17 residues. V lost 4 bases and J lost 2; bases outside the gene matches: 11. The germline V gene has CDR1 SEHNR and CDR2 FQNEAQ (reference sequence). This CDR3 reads CASSYEGGQGLNYGYTF. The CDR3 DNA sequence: TGTGCCAGCAGCTACGAAGGGGGACAGGGATTAAACTATGGCTACACCTTC. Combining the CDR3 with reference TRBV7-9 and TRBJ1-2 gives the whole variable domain DTGVSQNPRHKITKRGQNVTFRCDPISEHNRLYWYRQTLGQGPEFLTYFQNEAQLEKSRLLSDRFSAERPKGSFSTLEIQRTEQGDSAMYLCASSYEGGQGLNYGYTFGSGTRLTVV.